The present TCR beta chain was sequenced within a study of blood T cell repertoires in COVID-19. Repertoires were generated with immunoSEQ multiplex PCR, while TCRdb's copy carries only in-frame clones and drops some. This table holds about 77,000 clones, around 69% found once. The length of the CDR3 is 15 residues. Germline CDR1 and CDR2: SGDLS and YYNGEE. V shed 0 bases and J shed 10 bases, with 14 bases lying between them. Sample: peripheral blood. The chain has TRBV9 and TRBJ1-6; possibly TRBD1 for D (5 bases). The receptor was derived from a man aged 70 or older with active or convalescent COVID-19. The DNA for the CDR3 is TGTGCCAGCAGCGTAGGTCAGGGTTCAGAATCACCCCTCCACTTT. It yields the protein CASSVGQGSESPLHF.